This T cell receptor (beta chain) was sequenced during a study of cytomegalovirus exposure and HLA in healthy donors. Participants comprised healthy donors of bone marrow. Trimming took 0 bases from V and 4 from J, leaving 8 bases between them. The CDR3 length is 14 residues. CDR1 and CDR2 from the germline V gene are SGDLS and YYNGEE. General observations from the study: The study carried out a later analysis of TCR beta sequences. It associated 16,951 of them with specific HLA alleles at a false discovery rate of 0.05. Relative to the approximately 680-donor mean, N-insertions were reportedly fewer in an Asian-associated ancestry cluster in a later analysis.

Comment on this clone: No antigen is known for it.

Researchers ran the PCR with 60 Vbeta and 13 Jbeta primers. Some clones are missing from TCRdb's copy, which holds only in-frame ones; the method was immunoSEQ multiplex PCR. Of about 180,000 clones in the sample, about 82% were seen once. The sequence was obtained from a woman aged 50 to 60 in good health and CMV-seropositive. Sequencing used PBMCs. The chain joins TRBV9 to TRBJ2-1; D unresolved. CDR3: CASSVAFSYNEQFF. The CDR3 DNA is TGTGCCAGCAGCGTAGCTTTCAGTTACAATGAGCAGTTCTTC.